The T cell receptor beta chain described here comes from a study of radiotherapy plus CTLA-4 blockade in lung cancer. This CDR3 is 14 amino acids long. V shed 7 bases, J shed 8 bases, and the junction held 11 bases outside the gene matches. Germline V gene sequence: CDR1 SQVTM, CDR2 ANQGSEA. Overall study results and limits: TCR clones from tumors expanded in blood after radiotherapy plus ipilimumab.

Those with chemo-refractory metastatic non-small-cell lung cancer were treated with focal radiation combined with CTLA-4 blockade using ipilimumab. Here immunoSEQ multiplex PCR was the method, and the copy in TCRdb shows in-frame clones only, minus some. The table records some 110,000 clones, around 75% of them present only once. On this clone itself: Its cognate antigen is unknown.

The V and J genes are TRBV29-1 and TRBJ2-2, with 9 bases matching TRBD2. This TCR came from a human donor with non-small cell lung cancer who had a partial response to radiotherapy plus ipilimumab. The sequencing here drew on peripheral blood, taken from a patient treated with radiotherapy plus ipilimumab. The CDR3 coding sequence is TGCAGCGCCCTTAGCGGGAGCCAAGGTGGGGAGCTGTTTTTT. Encoded protein: CSALSGSQGGELFF.